The 32 T cell receptor beta chains below were found in one sample sequenced in a study of blood T cell repertoires in COVID-19. TCRdb's copy holds only in-frame clones and misses some; the assay was immunoSEQ multiplex PCR. The sample includes 150,000 to 200,000 clones, roughly three quarters seen only once; the top ten take less than 20%. The sequenced material came from PBMCs or T cells enriched from blood (not recorded which). The receptors were gathered from a woman between 45 and 60 years old with acute COVID-19.

The genes are TRBV20-1 and TRBJ1-4; D uncertain. Germline-derived CDR1 and CDR2 are DFQATT and SNEGSKA (reference sequence). CDR3 size: 11 residues. V lost 7 bases and J 5 bases, leaving 8 bases between the germline ends. DNA of the CDR3: TGCAGTGGAGGGATGAATGAAAAACTGTTTTTT. Amino acid sequence: CSGGMNEKLFF.

The chain carries TRBV2 and TRBJ2-3; a possible D gene is TRBD1 (6 bases). This CDR3 spans 14 amino acids. Germline CDR1 reads SNHLY; CDR2 reads FYNNEI. Trimming took 6 bases from V and 2 from J, leaving 12 bases between them. In DNA, the CDR3 is TGTGCCAGCAGGAAGGACAGCAACACAGATACGCAGTATTTT. Translating gives CASRKDSNTDTQYF.

The V gene is TRBV4-1, the J gene TRBJ2-2; D perhaps matches TRBD2 (5 bases). CDR3 size: 15 residues. CDR1 and CDR2 (germline): MGHRA, YSYEKL. Trimming cost V 4 bases and J 6 bases, with 15 bases left between them. The CDR3, as DNA: TGCGCCAGCAGCCGAGGTGAGGGAACTGCCGGGGAGCTGTTTTTT. This sequence encodes CASSRGEGTAGELFF.

The chain uses TRBV7-2 and TRBJ2-3, with 9 bases matching TRBD2. Losses at the gene ends were 8 bases for V and 6 bases for J; bases not matched to a gene: 6. Germline CDR1 and CDR2: SGHTA and FQGNSA. This CDR3 has 13 amino acids. The CDR3 sequence is CASPGLAVDTQYF. The DNA for the CDR3 is TGTGCCAGCCCGGGACTAGCTGTGGATACGCAGTATTTT. The full variable domain, rest sourced from reference TRBV7-2 and TRBJ2-3, is GAGVSQSPSNKVTEKGKDVELRCDPISGHTALYWYRQSLGQGLEFLIYFQGNSAPDKSGLPSDRFSAERTGGSVSTLTIQRTQQEDSAVYLCASPGLAVDTQYFGPGTRLTVL.

The V and J genes are TRBV19 and TRBJ2-1; 13 nucleotides match TRBD2. CDR3 length equals 15 residues. The junction had 5 bases not matched to a gene; V was cut back by 5 bases and J by 7 bases. The germline V gene has CDR1 LNHDA and CDR2 SQIVND (reference sequence). Written as DNA, the CDR3 is TGTGCCAGTAGTCCTCGACTAGCGGGAGGAAATGAGCAGTTCTTC. Translation gives CASSPRLAGGNEQFF. Together with reference TRBV19 and TRBJ2-1, the CDR3 gives the full variable domain: DGGITQSPKYLFRKEGQNVTLSCEQNLNHDAMYWYRQDPGQGLRLIYYSQIVNDFQKGDIAEGYSVSREKKESFPLTVTSAQKNPTAFYLCASSPRLAGGNEQFFGPGTRLTVL.

This clone has a handful of counts. The V and J genes are TRBV7-3 and TRBJ2-3; 13 bases map to TRBD2. CDR3 length: 16 residues. In germline, CDR1 is SGHTA, CDR2 FQGTGA. V was pared by 4 bases and J by 3 bases, with 4 bases of the junction left unmatched. In DNA, the CDR3 is TGTGCCAGCAGCTCAACGGGACTAGCGGGGACAGATACGCAGTATTTT. Translating gives CASSSTGLAGTDTQYF.

J is TRBJ1-2 and V is TRBV16; D ambiguous. Trimming removed 2 bases at V and 6 bases at J, with 16 bases between. This CDR3 spans 15 amino acids. The germline V gene has CDR1 KGHSY and CDR2 FQNENV. CDR3 amino acids: CASSQDLPARDGYTF. CDR3 sequence (DNA): TGTGCCAGCAGCCAAGACTTACCGGCGCGGGATGGCTACACCTTC.

The V call is TRBV28, the J call TRBJ1-4, with 7 bases aligning to TRBD1. Germline CDR1 is MDHEN and CDR2 is SYDVKM. The V segment lost 8 bases and the J segment 3 bases; nucleotides outside the gene matches: 6. The CDR3 spans 14 residues. Here the CDR3 reads CASLITGANEKLFF. The CDR3 DNA follows: TGTGCCAGCCTGATCACAGGGGCTAATGAAAAACTGTTTTTT. The whole variable domain, remainder taken from reference TRBV28 and TRBJ1-4, is DVKVTQSSRYLVKRTGEKVFLECVQDMDHENMFWYRQDPGLGLRLIYFSYDVKMKEKGDIPEGYSVSREKKERFSLILESASTNQTSMYLCASLITGANEKLFFGSGTQLSVL.

The chain couples TRBV10-1 to TRBJ2-2; TRBD2 might be the D (7 bases). The CDR3 extends over 16 amino acids. The germline gives CDR1 WNHNN, CDR2 SYGVQD (reference sequence). V lost 4 bases, J lost 1 base, and 13 bases lay in between. This CDR3 is CASSGAGALNTGELFF. The CDR3 coding sequence is TGCGCCAGCAGTGGTGCGGGGGCGTTGAACACCGGGGAGCTGTTTTTT.

The V gene is TRBV5-8, the J gene TRBJ2-7; possibly TRBD1 for D (6 bases). V was clipped by 2 bases and J by 7 bases, with 22 bases between them. Looked up from germline, CDR1 is SGHTS and CDR2 is YDEGEE. This CDR3 region has 16 residues. This CDR3 is CASSLYRDKNHEEQYV. DNA of the CDR3: TGTGCCAGCAGCTTATACCGGGACAAAAATCACGAGGAGCAGTACGTC.

This clone was observed once. The chain is built from TRBV29-1 and TRBJ2-5; 10 nucleotides agree with TRBD1. J was trimmed by 5 bases and V by 3 bases; bases with no gene match: 9. Germline CDR1 SQVTM, CDR2 ANQGSEA. This CDR3 comprises 15 residues. In DNA, the CDR3 is TGCAGCGTTGATCATCCGGGACAGGGGTATGAGACCCAGTACTTC. Translated, it gives CSVDHPGQGYETQYF.

This clone was observed a single time. The rearrangement uses TRBV30 and TRBJ1-1; D uncertain. V lost 3 bases and J 1 base, leaving 9 bases between the germline ends. CDR1 and CDR2 from the germline V gene are GTSNPN and SVGIG (reference sequence). This CDR3 has 13 residues. Here the CDR3 DNA reads TGTGCCTGGAGAGTAGGAGGGAACACTGAAGCTTTCTTT. It is translated as CAWRVGGNTEAFF.

CDR3 in DNA: TGCGCCAGCAGCCCGGGACTAGCCCCAGATACGCAGTATTTT. This codes for CASSPGLAPDTQYF. V and J are TRBV5-1 and TRBJ2-3, with 9 positions matching TRBD2. The CDR3 is 14 amino acids. After removal of 4 bases from V and 4 bases from J, the junction contained 4 bases not matched to a gene. Germline V gene data show CDR1 as SGHRS and CDR2 as YFSETQ.

This chain links TRBV7-6 with TRBJ2-5, with 9 bases aligning to TRBD1. The V and J ends lost 4 bases and 5 bases, in that order; junction bases with no gene match: 8. Germline V CDR1 and CDR2: SGHVS, FNYEAQ. The CDR3 contains 15 residues. CDR3 in amino acids: CASSSYRGRGETQYF. CDR3 coding DNA: TGTGCCAGCAGCTCATACAGGGGGCGCGGGGAGACCCAGTACTTC.

This clone occurred a few times. J is TRBJ2-7 and V is TRBV10-3, with 7 nucleotides matching TRBD1. With V trimmed by 3 bases and J by 2 bases, 7 bases remained unmatched. From germline, CDR1 is ENHRY and CDR2 SYGVKD. This CDR3 contains 15 residues. The CDR3 region is CAISERDSPTYEQYV. In DNA form, the CDR3 reads TGTGCCATCAGTGAACGGGACAGCCCCACCTACGAGCAGTACGTC.

V usage is TRBV10-3 and J usage is TRBJ2-3; the D gene is possibly TRBD2 (5 bases). The germline CDR1 and CDR2 sequences are ENHRY and SYGVKD. The CDR3 has 15 amino acids. With 2 bases removed from V and 0 bases from J, the gap between germline ends came to 9 bases. The CDR3 coding sequence is TGTGCCATCAGTGAGCGGGAACCCAGCACAGATACGCAGTATTTT. Its protein is CAISEREPSTDTQYF.

The chain links TRBV19 to TRBJ1-2; 9 bases fit TRBD1. CDR1 LNHDA and CDR2 SQIVND come from the germline V gene (reference sequence). The V segment lost 6 bases and the J segment 6 bases; nucleotides outside the gene matches: 5. CDR3 size: 13 residues. For the CDR3, the DNA is TGTGCCAGTAGGACGACAGGGGGGAATGGCTACACCTTC. Protein product: CASRTTGGNGYTF.

The rearrangement links TRBV6-6 to TRBJ1-5; 8 bases are a match to TRBD1. The CDR3 is 15 residues long. Looked up from germline, CDR1 is MNHNY and CDR2 is SVGAGI (reference sequence). Trimming cost V 5 bases and J 4 bases; bases outside gene matches: 7. This CDR3 is CASSQGQGRNQPQHF. The CDR3 DNA follows: TGTGCCAGCAGTCAAGGACAGGGAAGGAATCAGCCCCAGCATTTT.

In the case of this clone: Other DNA sequences within the sample encode an identical CDR3. This rearrangement joins TRBV7-2 to TRBJ2-7; TRBD2 agrees at 8 bases. The V segment lost 2 bases and the J segment 2 bases; nucleotides outside the gene matches: 5. Germline V lookup: CDR1 SGHTA, CDR2 FQGNSA. This CDR3 spans 15 amino acids. The CDR3 bases are TGTGCCAGCAGCTTAAAGCCGGGGGGGGCCTACGAGCAGTACGTC. Encoded protein: CASSLKPGGAYEQYV.

This chain joins TRBV18 and TRBJ2-3; 8 bases match TRBD2. V lost 3 bases to trimming and J lost 6 bases; unmatched junction nucleotides: 8. The CDR3 sequence is 15 residues long. Per the germline V gene, CDR1 is KGHSH and CDR2 is LQKENI. CDR3 region: CASSPEAGGWDTQYF. CDR3 bases: TGTGCCAGCTCACCTGAGGCGGGGGGCTGGGATACGCAGTATTTT.

The chain carries TRBV6-4 and TRBJ2-1, with D tentatively TRBD2 (7 bases). CDR3 length: 19 residues. Germline loops: CDR1 MRHNA, CDR2 SNTAGT. Trimming stripped 2 bases from V and 8 bases from J, with 28 bases between. The CDR3 sequence is CASSDPLANRGAGCDEQFF. The CDR3 nucleotides read TGTGCCAGCAGTGACCCGCTGGCTAACCGGGGGGCGGGGTGCGATGAGCAGTTCTTC.

The genes are TRBV2 and TRBJ1-1, with a tentative D call TRBD1 (5 bases). Trimming left V 8 bases short and J 8 bases short, with 12 bases between. Germline values: CDR1 SNHLY, CDR2 FYNNEI. This CDR3 contains 11 residues. The CDR3 DNA reads TGTGCCAGCTTACGGGGGGGAGAAGCTTTCTTT. Amino acids: CASLRGGEAFF.

In its sample, this clone was seen many times. This rearrangement joins TRBV5-1 to TRBJ2-5; D is ambiguous. The CDR3 runs to 14 residues. V shed 4 bases and J shed 2 bases, with 12 bases lying between them. Germline V gene lookup returns CDR1 SGHRS and CDR2 YFSETQ. This CDR3 reads CASSILDRQETQYF. The CDR3 DNA is TGCGCCAGCAGCATCCTAGATCGGCAAGAGACCCAGTACTTC.

This chain joins TRBV3-1 (or the pseudogene TRBV3-2) and TRBJ1-5; a weak D match, TRBD1 (5 bases). Per the germline V gene, CDR1 is LGHDT and CDR2 is YNNKEL (reference sequence). Trimming took off 3 bases at V and 7 bases at J, with 13 bases between the two ends. This CDR3 has 14 residues. CDR3 DNA: TGTGCCAGCAGCCAGCCGGGACTAGGGCAGCCCCAGCATTTT. Protein product: CASSQPGLGQPQHF.

This clone has at least ten counts. The V and J genes are TRBV11-2 and TRBJ2-3; 9 bases are a match to TRBD2. J was trimmed by 1 base and V by 5 bases; bases with no gene match: 4. This CDR3 comprises 15 residues. Germline V gene data show CDR1 as SGHAT and CDR2 as FQNNGV. This chain's CDR3 is CASSRAGGGTDTQYF. CDR3 coding DNA: TGTGCCAGCAGCCGAGCGGGGGGAGGCACAGATACGCAGTATTTT. The full variable domain, rest sourced from reference TRBV11-2 and TRBJ2-3, is EAGVAQSPRYKIIEKRQSVAFWCNPISGHATLYWYQQILGQGPKLLIQFQNNGVVDDSQLPKDRFSAERLKGVDSTLKIQPAKLEDSAVYLCASSRAGGGTDTQYFGPGTRLTVL.

This sequence joins TRBV6-5 and TRBJ2-1; 7 bases fit TRBD1. The CDR3 spans 15 residues. CDR1 and CDR2 (germline): MNHEY, SVGAGI. V trimming: 0 bases; J trimming: 7 bases; junction bases outside the gene matches: 6. The DNA of the CDR3 is TGTGCCAGCAGTTACTCGAACAGGGGTAGAAATGAGCAGTTCTTC. Protein sequence: CASSYSNRGRNEQFF.

This clone was picked up many times. The rearrangement uses TRBV18 and TRBJ2-1; possibly TRBD1 for D (5 bases). The CDR3 runs 12 residues. V dropped 2 bases and J dropped 8 bases, with 7 bases sitting between them. CDR1 is KGHSH and CDR2 is LQKENI in the germline V gene. This chain's CDR3 is CASSPRGDEQFF. The CDR3 nucleotides read TGTGCCAGCTCACCAAGGGGCGATGAGCAGTTCTTC.

Here the CDR3 DNA reads TGTGCCAGCAGTGCTAGGAGGGGACAGGGTTCCGGGGAGCTGTTTTTT. It codes for CASSARRGQGSGELFF. V usage is TRBV7-2 and J usage is TRBJ2-2; 9 nucleotides line up with TRBD1. V shed 6 bases, J shed 6 bases, and the junction held 11 bases outside the gene matches. CDR3 size: 16 residues. Germline V lookup: CDR1 SGHTA, CDR2 FQGNSA.

This clone was seen a few times. The chain combines TRBV5-8 with TRBJ1-6; 11 positions agree with TRBD1. V gave up 5 bases and J gave up 10 bases; unmatched junction bases: 8. CDR3 length equals 15 residues. The germline V gene encodes CDR1 SGHTS and CDR2 YDEGEE. The CDR3 region has the DNA TGTGCCAGCAGTTTAGGACAGGGGGCAGGATCACCCCTCCACTTT. Its protein product is CASSLGQGAGSPLHF.

The V and J genes are TRBV5-1 and TRBJ2-2, with D unclear. The germline V and J ends were trimmed by 3 bases and 1 base, with 10 bases remaining between them. This CDR3 spans 15 amino acids. CDR1 and CDR2 (germline): SGHRS, YFSETQ. CDR3 loop: CASSSMTRNTGELFF. CDR3 nucleotides: TGCGCCAGCAGCTCCATGACAAGGAACACCGGGGAGCTGTTTTTT.

The chain joins TRBV6-5 to TRBJ1-5, with 7 bases aligning to TRBD1. With V trimmed by 8 bases and J by 4 bases, 5 bases remained unmatched. The CDR3 totals 13 residues. Germline CDR1 and CDR2: MNHEY and SVGAGI. The CDR3 coding sequence is TGTGCCAGCCTGACAGGGTCTAATCAGCCCCAGCATTTT. Protein sequence: CASLTGSNQPQHF.

The chain couples TRBV28 to TRBJ1-1; 7 nucleotides agree with TRBD1. V lost 6 bases and J lost 6; bases outside the gene matches: 13. From germline, CDR1 is MDHEN and CDR2 SYDVKM. The CDR3 loop spans 15 amino acids. DNA of the CDR3: TGTGCCAGCAGACCCTACCCACAGGGGTGGGCTGAAGCTTTCTTT. Its protein is CASRPYPQGWAEAFF.